This T cell receptor beta chain stems from a study of cytomegalovirus exposure and HLA in healthy donors. Assay used: immunoSEQ multiplex PCR; TCRdb lists only in-frame clones, some missing. The sample shows fewer than 95,000 clones, roughly 84% of them seen only once. This TCR was recovered from a woman aged 18-29 years in good health and CMV-seropositive. Sequenced sample: PBMCs.

The CDR3 nucleotides are TGTGCCAGCAGTCAAGGGGGACAGCCGGGAGAGACCCAGTACTTC. Translation gives CASSQGGQPGETQYF. The chain carries TRBV2 and TRBJ2-5, with 7 bases identical to TRBD1. This CDR3 is 15 amino acids long. V lost 5 bases and J lost 4; bases outside the gene matches: 10. Germline V gene lookup returns CDR1 SNHLY and CDR2 FYNNEI.